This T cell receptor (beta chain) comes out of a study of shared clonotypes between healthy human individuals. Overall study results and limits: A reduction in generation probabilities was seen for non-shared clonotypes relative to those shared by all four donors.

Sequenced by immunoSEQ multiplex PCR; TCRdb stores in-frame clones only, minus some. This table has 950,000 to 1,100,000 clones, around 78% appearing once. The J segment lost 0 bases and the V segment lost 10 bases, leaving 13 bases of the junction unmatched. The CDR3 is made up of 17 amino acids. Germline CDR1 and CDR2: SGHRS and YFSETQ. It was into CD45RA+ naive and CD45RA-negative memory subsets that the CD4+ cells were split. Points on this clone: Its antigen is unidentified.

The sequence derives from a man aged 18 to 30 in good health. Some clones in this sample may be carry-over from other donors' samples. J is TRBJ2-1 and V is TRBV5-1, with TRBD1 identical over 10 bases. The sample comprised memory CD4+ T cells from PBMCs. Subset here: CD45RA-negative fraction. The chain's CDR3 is CARTGTGATSSYNEQFF. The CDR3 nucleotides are TGCGCCCGCACCGGGACAGGGGCTACGAGCTCCTACAATGAGCAGTTCTTC.